Below are 30 T cell receptor beta chains sequenced from a single sample in a study of blood T cell repertoires in COVID-19. Only in-frame clones appear in the TCRdb table, and some are missing; sequencing was by immunoSEQ multiplex PCR. The sample consists of approximately 480,000 clones, 87% of them appearing once. The sequenced sample consisted of PBMCs or T cells enriched from blood (not recorded which). The receptors were sampled from a young woman who had recovered from COVID-19.

The gene calls are TRBV7-9 and TRBJ2-1, with a weak D call TRBD2 (6 bases). Trimming left V 5 bases short and J 6 bases short, with 20 bases between. The CDR3 length is 16 residues. Germline values: CDR1 SEHNR, CDR2 FQNEAQ (reference sequence). The CDR3 sequence: CASSRPWDFSGNEQFF. The CDR3 DNA reads as TGTGCCAGCAGCCGACCCTGGGACTTCTCAGGCAATGAGCAGTTCTTC.

The genes are TRBV11-2 and TRBJ2-7; 8 bases agree with TRBD1. With 4 bases clipped from V and 5 bases from J, the junction kept 4 bases outside the gene matches. The CDR3 consists of 13 residues. CDR1 and CDR2 from the germline V gene are SGHAT and FQNNGV. The DNA of the CDR3 is TGTGCCAGCAGCTCGAACAGGGGGAACGAGCAGTACTTC. Its translation is CASSSNRGNEQYF.

The V gene is TRBV6-1, the J gene TRBJ1-3; unclear D gene. This CDR3 spans 16 amino acids. Trimming took off 0 bases at V and 0 bases at J, with 9 bases between the two ends. CDR1 and CDR2 from the germline V gene are MNHNS and SASEGT. CDR3 sequence reads: CASSEAPPSSGNTIYF. The CDR3 bases are TGTGCCAGCAGTGAAGCCCCTCCGAGCTCTGGAAACACCATATATTTT.

The sample holds a few counts of this clone. This chain links TRBV30 with TRBJ2-2; the D is unclear. V lost 0 bases, J lost 3 bases, and 11 bases lay in between. CDR1 is GTSNPN, CDR2 SVGIG, per germline (reference sequence). This CDR3 is 15 amino acids long. CDR3 protein: CAWSVLDLDTGELFF. CDR3 bases: TGTGCCTGGAGTGTACTTGACTTAGACACCGGGGAGCTGTTTTTT.

The V gene is TRBV7-9, the J gene TRBJ1-2, with D perhaps TRBD1 (5 bases). Germline V lookup: CDR1 SEHNR, CDR2 FQNEAQ (reference sequence). Trimming cost V 1 base and J 6 bases, with 12 bases left between them. The CDR3 runs to 14 residues. This CDR3 reads CASSLDAGQDGYTF. The DNA of the CDR3 is TGTGCCAGCAGCTTAGATGCAGGGCAGGATGGCTACACCTTC.

The chain has TRBV4-1 and TRBJ2-3; 9 bases map to TRBD1. With V trimmed by 4 bases and J by 6 bases, 8 bases remained unmatched. Germline V CDR1 and CDR2: MGHRA, YSYEKL. This CDR3 comprises 15 residues. The CDR3 DNA follows: TGCGCCAGCAGCCTCCCGGGACAGGGAAAGGATACGCAGTATTTT. Translated, it gives CASSLPGQGKDTQYF.

V gene TRBV19 combines with J gene TRBJ2-6, with unresolved D. Trimming stripped 5 bases from V and 2 bases from J, with 10 bases between. The CDR3 is made up of 15 amino acids. Germline V gives CDR1 LNHDA, CDR2 SQIVND (reference sequence). The CDR3 is CASSVPGAGANVLTF. CDR3 coding DNA: TGTGCCAGTAGTGTGCCGGGTGCTGGGGCCAACGTCCTGACTTTC.

This clone was observed a single time. The chain links TRBV5-6 to TRBJ1-2; weak D call: TRBD1 (6 bases). Germline CDR1 SGHDT, CDR2 YYEEEE. The CDR3 is made up of 14 amino acids. V was shortened by 0 bases and J by 3 bases, with 9 bases between the two germline ends. CDR3 sequence reads: CASSLVTGDYGYTF. The CDR3 region has the DNA TGTGCCAGCAGCTTGGTGACAGGAGACTATGGCTACACCTTC.

The chain combines TRBV6-5 with TRBJ1-1, with D tentatively TRBD1 (6 bases). Trimming pared 8 bases from V and 3 bases from J, leaving 13 bases between. This CDR3 has 13 residues. CDR1 is MNHEY, CDR2 SVGAGI, per germline. CDR3 amino acids: CASQEGEHTEAFF. CDR3 DNA: TGTGCCAGCCAAGAGGGGGAGCACACTGAAGCTTTCTTT.

This chain links TRBV6-5 with TRBJ2-1; 9 bases are shared with TRBD2. Germline CDR1 is MNHEY and CDR2 is SVGAGI. Germline trimming cut 3 bases from V and 8 bases from J; bases unmatched to any gene: 11. CDR3 size: 16 residues. The DNA for the CDR3 is TGTGCCAGCAGTTATATCGGGACTAGCAGGGTCCATGAGCAGTTCTTC. Translation: CASSYIGTSRVHEQFF.

The chain joins TRBV7-3 to TRBJ1-2; 7 nucleotides line up with TRBD1. The CDR3 covers 15 residues. The V gene's germline CDR1 is SGHTA and CDR2 FQGTGA. The trim removed 5 bases at V and 5 bases at J, leaving 11 bases unmatched. The CDR3: CASSPQGELFYGYTF. CDR3 DNA: TGTGCCAGCAGCCCTCAGGGGGAGCTGTTTTATGGCTACACCTTC.

The sample holds one count of this clone. The chain employs TRBV3-1 (or the pseudogene TRBV3-2) and TRBJ1-2; a possible D gene is TRBD1 (5 bases). Deletions cut 5 bases from V and 8 bases from J, with 12 bases between. The CDR3 consists of 12 residues. Germline lookup yields CDR1 LGHDT and CDR2 YNNKEL (reference sequence). The CDR3 spells CASSGTFSGYTF. The CDR3 DNA sequence: TGTGCCAGCAGCGGGACTTTTTCGGGCTACACCTTC.

The chain combines TRBV28 with TRBJ1-3; no reliable D call. This CDR3 is 14 amino acids long. CDR1 is MDHEN, CDR2 SYDVKM, per germline. Trimming shortened V by 5 bases and J by 0 bases, and 8 bases separated the two germline ends. For the CDR3, the DNA is TGTGCCAGCAGTGTCTTCGGCTCTGGAAACACCATATATTTT. It is translated as CASSVFGSGNTIYF.

This clone was recorded once. V gene TRBV19 combines with J gene TRBJ1-2; tentative D call: TRBD1 (5 bases). Germline assignment: CDR1 LNHDA and CDR2 SQIVND (reference sequence). Trimming took 5 bases from V and 8 from J, leaving 12 bases between them. CDR3 length: 12 residues. CDR3 loop: CASSQGITGYTF. The CDR3 region has the DNA TGTGCCAGTAGTCAGGGAATCACCGGCTACACCTTC.

Worth noting for this clone: This sample includes further DNA sequences coding for the same CDR3. The gene calls are TRBV30 and TRBJ1-4; D gene uncertain. Per germline, CDR1 GTSNPN and CDR2 SVGIG (reference sequence). Trimming left V 3 bases short and J 5 bases short, with 4 bases between. This CDR3 spans 11 amino acids. The CDR3 DNA reads as TGTGCCTGGAGCAGGAATGAAAAACTGTTTTTT. Protein sequence: CAWSRNEKLFF.

In its sample, this clone was seen once. This chain links TRBV14 with TRBJ1-1; TRBD1 might be the D (6 bases). Germline V gene lookup returns CDR1 SGHDN and CDR2 FVKESK. The CDR3 spans 14 residues. Trimming stripped 2 bases from V and 4 bases from J, with 11 bases between. The CDR3 loop is CASSQYREGTEAFF. CDR3 bases: TGTGCCAGCAGCCAATACAGGGAAGGCACTGAAGCTTTCTTT.

The gene calls are TRBV3-1 (or the pseudogene TRBV3-2) and TRBJ2-7; 7 bases agree with TRBD1. Germline CDR1 and CDR2: LGHDT and YNNKEL (reference sequence). The CDR3 contains 15 residues. V shed 1 base and J 1 base; nucleotides not matched to a gene: 4. The CDR3 DNA follows: TGTGCCAGCAGCCAAGGAAAGACAGGGTCCTACGAGCAGTACTTC. The encoded protein is CASSQGKTGSYEQYF.

The V call is TRBV23-1, the J call TRBJ1-1, with 8 bases aligning to TRBD1. TRBV23-1 counts as an open reading frame of uncertain function. V shed 8 bases, J shed 6 bases, and the junction held 20 bases outside the gene matches. The CDR3 consists of 17 residues. The CDR3 sequence: CASRATIGTGSASEAFF. CDR3 in DNA: TGCGCCAGCCGAGCTACAATAGGGACAGGTTCGGCTTCTGAAGCTTTCTTT.

The rearrangement links TRBV27 to TRBJ2-2; the D gene is possibly TRBD2 (6 bases). The length of the CDR3 is 13 residues. Trimming removed 8 bases at V and 6 bases at J, with 13 bases between. The germline gives CDR1 MNHEY, CDR2 SMNVEV (reference sequence). CDR3 bases: TGTGCCAGCGGGACCTCGGGGGCCGGGGAGCTGTTTTTT. This gives the protein CASGTSGAGELFF.

This clone has just a few counts. The chain joins TRBV9 to TRBJ1-4; D unclear. V lost 0 bases to trimming and J lost 9 bases, with 12 bases between them. The CDR3 consists of 14 residues. CDR1 SGDLS and CDR2 YYNGEE come from the germline V gene. CDR3 in DNA: TGTGCCAGCAGCGTAGGAGGAGGAAATCAAAAACTGTTTTTT. As protein: CASSVGGGNQKLFF.

The genes are TRBV5-1 and TRBJ2-1, with 9 positions matching TRBD1. J was trimmed by 0 bases and V by 4 bases; bases with no gene match: 14. Germline CDR1 reads SGHRS; CDR2 reads YFSETQ. This CDR3 comprises 19 residues. CDR3 coding DNA: TGCGCCAGCAGCACCGGGACAGGGTTATCCCGGGCCTCCTACAATGAGCAGTTCTTC. Protein: CASSTGTGLSRASYNEQFF.

The chain joins TRBV28 to TRBJ1-1; 9 bases line up with TRBD1. V gave up 7 bases and J gave up 3 bases; unmatched junction bases: 6. This CDR3 contains 14 residues. Looked up from germline, CDR1 is MDHEN and CDR2 is SYDVKM. CDR3 sequence: CASTLQGAYTEAFF. The DNA of the CDR3 is TGTGCCAGCACTCTACAGGGGGCGTACACTGAAGCTTTCTTT.

The chain recombines TRBV18 with TRBJ2-7; weak D call: TRBD2 (5 bases). Germline V CDR1 and CDR2: KGHSH, LQKENI. Trimming took off 2 bases at V and 2 bases at J, with 7 bases between the two ends. CDR3 length: 13 residues. CDR3 amino acids: CASSPERAYEQYF. DNA for the CDR3: TGTGCCAGCTCACCAGAGAGGGCCTACGAGCAGTACTTC. Complete variable domain (other parts from reference TRBV18 and TRBJ2-7): NAGVMQNPRHLVRRRGQEARLRCSPMKGHSHVYWYRQLPEEGLKFMVYLQKENIIDESGMPKERFSAEFPKEGPSILRIQQVVRGDSAAYFCASSPERAYEQYFGPGTRLTVT.

This clone showed up just once. The chain employs TRBV6-5 and TRBJ1-1, with 7 bases matching TRBD1. The ends lost 7 bases at V and 5 bases at J; junction bases unmatched: 10. The CDR3 sequence is 14 residues long. Germline CDR1 and CDR2: MNHEY and SVGAGI. CDR3 sequence: CASTENRGGTEAFF. The CDR3 nucleotides are TGTGCCAGCACCGAGAACAGGGGTGGGACTGAAGCTTTCTTT.

This sequence joins TRBV24-1 and TRBJ1-5, with D perhaps TRBD1 (5 bases). Trimming took off 9 bases at V and 4 bases at J, with 6 bases between the two ends. Germline V gene data show CDR1 as KGHDR and CDR2 as SFDVKD. CDR3 length equals 11 residues. The CDR3: CATGANQPQHF. The CDR3 DNA reads TGTGCCACCGGGGCTAATCAGCCCCAGCATTTT.

CDR3 DNA sequence: TGTGCCAGCGCCCACGAGGTCCCCTACAATGAGCAGTTCTTC. Its translation: CASAHEVPYNEQFF. The chain carries TRBV25-1 and TRBJ2-1; D ambiguous. CDR1 and CDR2 from the germline V gene are MGHDK and SYGVNS. Trimming stripped 8 bases from V and 2 bases from J, with 13 bases between. The CDR3 runs to 14 residues. Full variable domain (remainder filled in from reference TRBV25-1 and TRBJ2-1): EADIYQTPRYLVIGTGKKITLECSQTMGHDKMYWYQQDPGMELHLIHYSYGVNSTEKGDLSSESTVSRIRTEHFPLTLESARPSHTSQYLCASAHEVPYNEQFFGPGTRLTVL.

This chain connects TRBV12-2 to TRBJ2-1; TRBD2 is the table's D call and was not checked against the DNA. TRBV12-2 is marked as a pseudogene. This CDR3 comprises 17 residues. The CDR3 region is CASRLDVRGGEHNEQFF. The CDR3 DNA sequence: TGTGCAAGTCGCTTAGATGTCCGCGGGGGGGAACACAATGAGCAGTTCTTC.

This clone has just a few counts. The sample contains more than one DNA sequence encoding this CDR3. The rearrangement links TRBV18 to TRBJ1-3, with D uncertain. V lost 3 bases and J lost 0, with 6 bases in between. The CDR3 has 14 amino acids. CDR1 and CDR2 from the germline V gene are KGHSH and LQKENI. The chain's CDR3 is CASSPGPSGNTIYF. DNA for the CDR3: TGTGCCAGCTCACCTGGGCCCTCTGGAAACACCATATATTTT. Combining the CDR3 with reference TRBV18 and TRBJ1-3 gives the whole variable domain NAGVMQNPRHLVRRRGQEARLRCSPMKGHSHVYWYRQLPEEGLKFMVYLQKENIIDESGMPKERFSAEFPKEGPSILRIQQVVRGDSAAYFCASSPGPSGNTIYFGEGSWLTVV.

The V gene is TRBV25-1, the J gene TRBJ2-5; TRBD2 might be the D (5 bases). CDR3 length equals 17 residues. From germline, CDR1 is MGHDK and CDR2 SYGVNS. Trimming removed 1 base at V and 3 bases at J, with 18 bases between. The CDR3 DNA is TGTGCCAGCAGTGAATCCCGCCTAGCAAGTCCCAAAGAGACCCAGTACTTC. Its translation is CASSESRLASPKETQYF.

V usage is TRBV2 and J usage is TRBJ2-3; 9 bases line up with TRBD1. V shed 11 bases and J 6 bases; nucleotides not matched to a gene: 12. Germline CDR1 SNHLY, CDR2 FYNNEI. The CDR3 runs to 14 residues. As DNA, the CDR3 is TGTGCCCCTCGACAGGGGGATAGGTGGGATACGCAGTATTTT. This codes for CAPRQGDRWDTQYF.